This T cell receptor (beta chain) was found in a study of T cell responses to AZD1222 COVID-19 vaccine. Across the study: Pooling of second doses given at about 4 or about 12 weeks was done.

V lost 6 bases to trimming and J lost 1 base, with 10 bases between them. CDR3 length: 13 residues. Profiled with immunoSEQ multiplex PCR; TCRdb holds only in-frame clones, not every one. Of 170,000 or so clones listed, 90% are singletons. This clonotype originated in an adult in good health. The sample consisted of peripheral blood, taken on day 0 of AZD1222 vaccination. The chain employs TRBV12-3 or TRBV12-4 and TRBJ2-7, with D hard to call. CDR3 bases: TGTGCCAGCAGGACGACGGAGTCCTACGAGCAGTACTTC. Protein sequence: CASRTTESYEQYF.